The 15 T cell receptor beta chains reported below all come from one sample, sequenced in a study of blood T cell repertoires in COVID-19. Sequenced by immunoSEQ multiplex PCR; TCRdb stores in-frame clones only, minus some. The table has 150,000 to 180,000 clones, 70% to 90% seen once; the top ten hold 0.63%. The sequencing sample was made of peripheral blood. The receptor source for this set is a man in his 60s with COVID-19, enrolled during active disease.

The CDR3, as DNA: TGTGCCAGCAGCCAAGAGTTTCGAGGACAGGGTGTTATCGACGAGCAGTACTTC. Encoded protein: CASSQEFRGQGVIDEQYF. The V and J genes are TRBV4-2 and TRBJ2-7, with 8 bases fitting TRBD1. V lost 0 bases, J lost 5 bases, and 15 bases stayed unmatched. Germline V gene sequence: CDR1 LGHNA, CDR2 YNFKEQ. CDR3 length equals 18 residues.

This clone was seen just once. V gene TRBV19 combines with J gene TRBJ2-3; 14 bases align to TRBD2. Germline CDR1 and CDR2: LNHDA and SQIVND (reference sequence). V lost 7 bases and J lost 0; bases outside the gene matches: 12. The CDR3 consists of 19 residues. The CDR3 bases are TGTGCCAGTACTCGAGGGACTAGCGGGAGACTGACTAGCACAGATACGCAGTATTTT. Amino acid sequence: CASTRGTSGRLTSTDTQYF.

The chain is built from TRBV19 and TRBJ1-3, with 9 nucleotides matching TRBD1. With 6 bases clipped from V and 4 bases from J, the junction kept 10 bases outside the gene matches. Germline V lookup: CDR1 LNHDA, CDR2 SQIVND (reference sequence). The CDR3 is 16 residues long. For the CDR3, the DNA is TGTGCCAGTAGACGCACCGGGACAGGGATAGGAAACACCATATATTTT. Its protein product is CASRRTGTGIGNTIYF. Using reference TRBV19 and TRBJ1-3 for the parts outside the CDR3, the full variable domain is DGGITQSPKYLFRKEGQNVTLSCEQNLNHDAMYWYRQDPGQGLRLIYYSQIVNDFQKGDIAEGYSVSREKKESFPLTVTSAQKNPTAFYLCASRRTGTGIGNTIYFGEGSWLTVV.

This chain uses TRBV19 with TRBJ2-4; 9 bases are shared with TRBD1. Germline V CDR1 and CDR2: LNHDA, SQIVND (reference sequence). This CDR3 spans 17 amino acids. The V segment lost 7 bases and the J segment 0 bases; nucleotides outside the gene matches: 10. The CDR3 spells CASIPTGTGLAKNIQYF. CDR3 nucleotides: TGTGCCAGTATTCCTACCGGGACAGGGCTAGCCAAAAACATTCAGTACTTC.

V usage is TRBV6-5 and J usage is TRBJ1-5, with D possibly being TRBD1 (6 bases). There are 13 residues in the CDR3. Deletions cut 4 bases from V and 4 bases from J, with 8 bases between. Germline CDR1 reads MNHEY; CDR2 reads SVGAGI. The CDR3 sequence: CASSSGANQPQHF. Written as DNA, the CDR3 is TGTGCCAGCAGTTCAGGGGCAAATCAGCCCCAGCATTTT.

This clone was observed a few times. The V gene is TRBV19, the J gene TRBJ1-2; 8 bases are a match to TRBD1. CDR1 is LNHDA and CDR2 is SQIVND in the germline V gene (reference sequence). The CDR3 runs 15 residues. Unmatched junction bases numbered 7, after V lost 7 bases and J lost 0 bases. CDR3 DNA sequence: TGTGCCAGTAACATACAGGGGGGGACTAACTATGGCTACACCTTC. Translation gives CASNIQGGTNYGYTF.

The chain couples TRBV29-1 to TRBJ1-1; the D gene is possibly TRBD1 (6 bases). Germline values: CDR1 SQVTM, CDR2 ANQGSEA. Trimming cost V 2 bases and J 1 base, with 8 bases left between them. CDR3 length: 13 residues. CDR3 coding DNA: TGCAGCGTTGAACAGGGGAGGAACACTGAAGCTTTCTTT. As protein: CSVEQGRNTEAFF.

The V gene is TRBV6-4, the J gene TRBJ1-1; D not resolved. Trimming removed 0 bases from V and 11 bases from J, with 10 bases in between. Germline V CDR1 and CDR2: MRHNA, SNTAGT. This CDR3 is 12 amino acids long. CDR3 bases: TGTGCCAGCAGTGACTCGATGGGCGCGGCTTTCTTT. Translation: CASSDSMGAAFF.

The rearrangement joins TRBV30 to TRBJ1-1; a weak D match, TRBD1 (5 bases). Germline V gives CDR1 GTSNPN, CDR2 SVGIG (reference sequence). Trimming pared 0 bases from V and 11 bases from J, leaving 16 bases between. The CDR3 length is 13 residues. The CDR3 loop is CAWSVRGNSDAFF. The CDR3 bases are TGTGCCTGGAGTGTACGGGGGAACTCGGATGCTTTCTTT. Complete variable domain (other parts from reference TRBV30 and TRBJ1-1): SQTIHQWPATLVQPVGSPLSLECTVEGTSNPNLYWYRQAAGRGLQLLFYSVGIGQISSEVPQNLSASRPQDRQFILSSKKLLLSDSGFYLCAWSVRGNSDAFFGQGTRLTVV.

This clone was observed a few times. V usage is TRBV7-9 and J usage is TRBJ2-3; 13 bases are shared with TRBD2. CDR1 is SEHNR, CDR2 FQNEAQ, per germline (reference sequence). V shed 5 bases, J shed 4 bases, and the junction held 9 bases outside the gene matches. The CDR3 totals 17 residues. As DNA, the CDR3 is TGTGCCAGCAGCCCTGAAAGACTAGCGGGGGGTGCAGATACGCAGTATTTT. Translation: CASSPERLAGGADTQYF.

V is TRBV27 and J is TRBJ1-2; 7 nucleotides line up with TRBD1. V lost 3 bases and J lost 4; bases outside the gene matches: 8. The germline gives CDR1 MNHEY, CDR2 SMNVEV (reference sequence). This CDR3 has 15 residues. The CDR3 spells CASSFVAAGGYGYTF. For the CDR3, the DNA is TGTGCCAGCAGTTTTGTCGCGGCAGGGGGCTATGGCTACACCTTC.

This clone was counted between two and nine times. The chain carries TRBV11-3 and TRBJ1-2; D gene uncertain. Trimming stripped 4 bases from V and 14 bases from J, with 17 bases between. CDR1 and CDR2 (germline): SGHNT, YENEEA. This CDR3 spans 12 amino acids. CDR3 bases: TGTGCCAGCAGCTCTTCGGGAGGGATCCGGACCTTC. It translates to CASSSSGGIRTF.

In its sample, this clone was seen once. The chain recombines TRBV3-1 (or the pseudogene TRBV3-2) with TRBJ2-4; 10 positions agree with TRBD2. Trimming removed 2 bases from V and 8 bases from J; junction bases left unmatched: 9. CDR1 is LGHDT, CDR2 YNNKEL, per germline (reference sequence). The CDR3 length is 16 residues. CDR3 nucleotides: TGTGCCAGCAGCCAATTAAGCGGGGGGGCCGGGGACATTCAGTACTTC. Its translation: CASSQLSGGAGDIQYF.

The V and J genes are TRBV29-1 and TRBJ1-5; TRBD1 aligns across 7 bases. Trimming took 1 base from V and 4 from J; bases not matched to a gene: 1. The CDR3 totals 13 residues. Germline CDR1 SQVTM, CDR2 ANQGSEA. For the CDR3, the DNA is TGCAGCGTTGAAGGACAGGGAAATCAGCCCCAGCATTTT. It yields the protein CSVEGQGNQPQHF. Looking up the rest from reference TRBV29-1 and TRBJ1-5 gives the full variable domain: SAVISQKPSRDICQRGTSLTIQCQVDSQVTMMFWYRQQPGQSLTLIATANQGSEATYESGFVIDKFPISRPNLTFSTLTVSNMSPEDSSIYLCSVEGQGNQPQHFGDGTRLSIL.

This clone was recorded only once. This chain links TRBV29-1 with TRBJ2-7; D unresolved. The CDR3 contains 12 residues. V lost 4 bases and J 2 bases, leaving 9 bases between the germline ends. Germline CDR1 reads SQVTM; CDR2 reads ANQGSEA. The CDR3 loop reads CSVVVTAYEQYF. In DNA, the CDR3 is TGCAGCGTTGTAGTTACCGCCTACGAGCAGTACTTC.